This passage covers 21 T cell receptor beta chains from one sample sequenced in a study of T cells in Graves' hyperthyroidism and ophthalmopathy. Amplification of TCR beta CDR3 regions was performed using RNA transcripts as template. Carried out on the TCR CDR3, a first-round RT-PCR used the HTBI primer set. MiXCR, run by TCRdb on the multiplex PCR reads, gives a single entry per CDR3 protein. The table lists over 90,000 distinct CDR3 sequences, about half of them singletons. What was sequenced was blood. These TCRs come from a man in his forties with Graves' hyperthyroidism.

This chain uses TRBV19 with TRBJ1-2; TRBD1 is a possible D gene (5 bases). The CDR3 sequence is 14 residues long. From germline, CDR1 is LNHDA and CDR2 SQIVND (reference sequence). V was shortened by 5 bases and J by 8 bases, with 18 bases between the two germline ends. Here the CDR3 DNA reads TGTGCCAGTAGTTTGAAGCCCAGGGTCGGAGGCTACACCTTC. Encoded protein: CASSLKPRVGGYTF.

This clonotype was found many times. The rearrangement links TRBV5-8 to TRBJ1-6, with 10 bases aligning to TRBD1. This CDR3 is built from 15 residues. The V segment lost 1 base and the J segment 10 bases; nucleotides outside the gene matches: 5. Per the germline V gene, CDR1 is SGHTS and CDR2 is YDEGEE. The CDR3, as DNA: TGTGCCAGCAGCTTGTCCGGGACAGGGGACTCACCCCTCCACTTT. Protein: CASSLSGTGDSPLHF.

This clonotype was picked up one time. DNA for the CDR3: TGCAGCGTTGAAGTATGGGACAGCTCAAGCGAGCAGTACTTC. It yields the protein CSVEVWDSSSEQYF. This chain joins TRBV29-1 and TRBJ2-7; 7 nucleotides agree with TRBD1. CDR1 and CDR2 (germline): SQVTM, ANQGSEA. The CDR3 sequence is 14 residues long. Trimming removed 1 base from V and 6 bases from J; junction bases left unmatched: 9.

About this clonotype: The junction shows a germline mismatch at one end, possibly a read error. The CDR3 is CASRPRDRGLTDTQYF. CDR3 in DNA: TGCGCTAGCAGGCCTAGGGACAGGGGGCTCACAGATACGCAGTATTTT. V and J are TRBV10-1 and TRBJ2-3; 12 nucleotides match TRBD1. There are 16 residues in the CDR3. Germline CDR1 is WNHNN and CDR2 is SYGVQD (reference sequence).

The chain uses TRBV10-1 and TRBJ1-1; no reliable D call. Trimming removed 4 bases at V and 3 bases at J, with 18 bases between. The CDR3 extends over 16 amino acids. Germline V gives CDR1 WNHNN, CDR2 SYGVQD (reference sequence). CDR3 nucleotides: TGCGCCAGCAGTGCTCCCGAGGGAGTTAGGGACACTGAAGCTTTCTTT. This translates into CASSAPEGVRDTEAFF.

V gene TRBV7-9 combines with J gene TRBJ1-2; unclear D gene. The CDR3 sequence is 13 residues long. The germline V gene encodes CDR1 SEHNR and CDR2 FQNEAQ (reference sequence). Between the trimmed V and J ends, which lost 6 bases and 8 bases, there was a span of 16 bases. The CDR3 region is CASSLTHGMGYTF. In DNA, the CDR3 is TGTGCCAGCAGTCTCACACACGGAATGGGCTACACCTTC. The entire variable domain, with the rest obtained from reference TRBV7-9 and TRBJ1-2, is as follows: DTGVSQNPRHKITKRGQNVTFRCDPISEHNRLYWYRQTLGQGPEFLTYFQNEAQLEKSRLLSDRFSAERPKGSFSTLEIQRTEQGDSAMYLCASSLTHGMGYTFGSGTRLTVV.

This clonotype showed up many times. The CDR3 DNA reads TGTGCCAGCAGTCCCCGTGGGAGCTATGGCTACACCTTC. This sequence encodes CASSPRGSYGYTF. The chain has TRBV28 and TRBJ1-2, with D hard to call. The CDR3 extends over 13 amino acids. CDR1 is MDHEN, CDR2 SYDVKM, per germline. Trimming removed 5 bases at V and 4 bases at J, with 11 bases between.

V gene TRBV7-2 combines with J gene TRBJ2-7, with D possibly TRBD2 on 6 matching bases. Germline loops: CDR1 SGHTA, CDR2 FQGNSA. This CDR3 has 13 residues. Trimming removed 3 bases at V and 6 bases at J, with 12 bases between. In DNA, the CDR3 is TGTGCCAGCAGCTTCGGGAGTTTAAGCGAGCAGTACTTC. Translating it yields CASSFGSLSEQYF. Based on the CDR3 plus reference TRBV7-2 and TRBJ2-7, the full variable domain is GAGVSQSPSNKVTEKGKDVELRCDPISGHTALYWYRQSLGQGLEFLIYFQGNSAPDKSGLPSDRFSAERTGGSVSTLTIQRTQQEDSAVYLCASSFGSLSEQYFGPGTRLTVT.

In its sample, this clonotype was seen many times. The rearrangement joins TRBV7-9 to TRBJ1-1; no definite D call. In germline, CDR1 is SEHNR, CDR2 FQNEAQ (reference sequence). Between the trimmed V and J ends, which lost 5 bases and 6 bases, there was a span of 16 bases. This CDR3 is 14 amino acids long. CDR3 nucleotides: TGTGCCAGCAGCCCCCAATTGGAGGGCGCTGAAGCTTTCTTT. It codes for CASSPQLEGAEAFF.

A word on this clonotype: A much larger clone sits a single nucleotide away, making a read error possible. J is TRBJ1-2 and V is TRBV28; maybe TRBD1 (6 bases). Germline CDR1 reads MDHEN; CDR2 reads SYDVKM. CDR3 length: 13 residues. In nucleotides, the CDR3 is TGTGCCTGCAGTCGTACGGGGGCGGCTGGCTACACCTTC. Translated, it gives CACSRTGAAGYTF.

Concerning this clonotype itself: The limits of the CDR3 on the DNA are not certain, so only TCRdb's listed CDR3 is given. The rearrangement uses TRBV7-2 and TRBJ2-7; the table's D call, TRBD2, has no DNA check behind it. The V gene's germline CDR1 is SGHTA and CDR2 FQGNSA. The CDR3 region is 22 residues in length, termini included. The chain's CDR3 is CASSFYICSARAASGGDYEQYF.

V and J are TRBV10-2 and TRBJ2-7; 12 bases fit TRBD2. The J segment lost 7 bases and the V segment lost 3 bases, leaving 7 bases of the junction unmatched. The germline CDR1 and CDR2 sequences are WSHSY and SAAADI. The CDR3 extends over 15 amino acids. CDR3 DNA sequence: TGCGCCAGCAGTGACGCGCTAGCGGGGGGGCTTGAGCAGTACTTC. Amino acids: CASSDALAGGLEQYF.

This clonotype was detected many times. The CDR3 nucleotides are TGCGCCAGCAGCCTGACGGTGAACACTGAAGCTTTCTTT. Its protein product is CASSLTVNTEAFF. The chain has TRBV5-1 and TRBJ1-1; D is unclear. V dropped 4 bases and J dropped 0 bases, with 7 bases sitting between them. The germline V gene encodes CDR1 SGHRS and CDR2 YFSETQ. The CDR3 runs 13 residues.

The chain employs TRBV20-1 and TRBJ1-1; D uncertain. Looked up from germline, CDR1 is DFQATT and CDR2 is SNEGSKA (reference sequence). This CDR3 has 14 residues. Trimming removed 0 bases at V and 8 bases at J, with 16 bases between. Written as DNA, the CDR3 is TGCAGTGCTAGAGATTCGGCAGTGAGCACGGAAGCTTTCTTT. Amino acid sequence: CSARDSAVSTEAFF.

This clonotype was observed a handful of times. The CDR3 here is CASSQDPQGRGYTF. The CDR3 DNA reads as TGTGCCAGCAGCCAAGACCCGCAGGGTCGCGGCTACACCTTC. This rearrangement joins TRBV7-9 to TRBJ1-2, with a possible D match to TRBD1 (5 bases). Trimming removed 5 bases from V and 8 bases from J, with 18 bases in between. The CDR3 loop spans 14 amino acids. Germline V gene sequence: CDR1 SEHNR, CDR2 FQNEAQ (reference sequence).

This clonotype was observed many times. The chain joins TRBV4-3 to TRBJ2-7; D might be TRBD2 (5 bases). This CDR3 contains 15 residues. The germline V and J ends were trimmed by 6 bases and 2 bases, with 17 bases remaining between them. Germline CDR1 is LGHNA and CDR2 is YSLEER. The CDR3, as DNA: TGCGCCAGCAGTCCCGTACTAGGGAGAACCTACGAGCAGTACTTC. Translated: CASSPVLGRTYEQYF.

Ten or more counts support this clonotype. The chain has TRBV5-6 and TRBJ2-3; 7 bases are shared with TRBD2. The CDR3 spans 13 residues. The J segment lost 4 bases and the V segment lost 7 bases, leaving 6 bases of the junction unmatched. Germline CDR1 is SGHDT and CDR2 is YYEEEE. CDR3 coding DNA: TGTGCCAGCCGCAGGGAGGGTGCAGATACGCAGTATTTT. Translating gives CASRREGADTQYF. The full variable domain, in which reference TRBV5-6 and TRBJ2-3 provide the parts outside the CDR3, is DAGVTQSPTHLIKTRGQQVTLRCSPKSGHDTVSWYQQALGQGPQFIFQYYEEEERQRGNFPDRFSGHQFPNYSSELNVNALLLGDSALYLCASRREGADTQYFGPGTRLTVL.

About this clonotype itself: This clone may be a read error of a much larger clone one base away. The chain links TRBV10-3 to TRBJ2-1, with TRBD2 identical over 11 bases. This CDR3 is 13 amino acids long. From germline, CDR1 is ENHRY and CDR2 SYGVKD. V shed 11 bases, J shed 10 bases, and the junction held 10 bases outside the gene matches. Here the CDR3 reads CASLTRLAGEQFF. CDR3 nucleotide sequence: TGTGCCTCCCTAACTAGACTAGCGGGGGAGCAGTTCTTC.

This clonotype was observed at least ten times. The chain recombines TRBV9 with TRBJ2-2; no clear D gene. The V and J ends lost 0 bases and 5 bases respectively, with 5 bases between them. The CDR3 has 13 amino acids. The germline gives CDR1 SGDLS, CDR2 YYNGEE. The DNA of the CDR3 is TGTGCCAGCAGCGTAGCTCTGACCGGGGAGCTGTTTTTT. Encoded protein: CASSVALTGELFF. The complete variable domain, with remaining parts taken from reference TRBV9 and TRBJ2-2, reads DSGVTQTPKHLITATGQRVTLRCSPRSGDLSVYWYQQSLDQGLQFLIQYYNGEERAKGNILERFSAQQFPDLHSELNLSSLELGDSALYFCASSVALTGELFFGEGSRLTVL.

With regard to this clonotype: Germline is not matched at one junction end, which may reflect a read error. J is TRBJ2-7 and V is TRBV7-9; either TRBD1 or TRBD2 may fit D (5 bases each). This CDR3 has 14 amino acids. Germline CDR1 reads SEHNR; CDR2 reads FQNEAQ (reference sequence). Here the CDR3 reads CASSYRLNTGELYF. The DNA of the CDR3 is TGTGCCAGCAGCTACAGGCTCAACACCGGGGAGCTGTACTTC.

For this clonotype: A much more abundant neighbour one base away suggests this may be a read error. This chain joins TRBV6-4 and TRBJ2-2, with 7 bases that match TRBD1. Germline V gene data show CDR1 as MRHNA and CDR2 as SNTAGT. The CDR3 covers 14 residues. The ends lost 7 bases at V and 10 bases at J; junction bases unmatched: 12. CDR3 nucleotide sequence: TGTGCCAGCAACAGGGGTAGTGATCCCGCGGAGCTGTTTTTT. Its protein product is CASNRGSDPAELFF.